Sequencing of this T cell receptor beta chain was carried out in a study of CD8+ T cells in alopecia areata. The authors extracted RNA and reverse transcribed it into cDNA as the sequencing template. Sequenced by immunoSEQ multiplex PCR; TCRdb stores in-frame clones only, minus some. The sample comprises 150,000 or so clones, 45% to 55% of which are singletons, and roughly a fifth rests with the top ten. J gave up 3 bases and V 7 bases, and 6 bases lay outside the gene matches. The CDR3 contains 13 residues. Germline values: CDR1 MNHEY, CDR2 SMNVEV (reference sequence). The chain combines TRBV27 with TRBJ2-7; 7 nucleotides line up with TRBD1. The sequencing here drew on CD8+ T cells sorted from blood, taken at week 0. This clonotype was obtained from a human donor with alopecia areata. The CDR3 sequence: CASTGTANYEQYF. CDR3 in DNA: TGTGCCAGCACAGGGACAGCAAACTACGAGCAGTACTTC.